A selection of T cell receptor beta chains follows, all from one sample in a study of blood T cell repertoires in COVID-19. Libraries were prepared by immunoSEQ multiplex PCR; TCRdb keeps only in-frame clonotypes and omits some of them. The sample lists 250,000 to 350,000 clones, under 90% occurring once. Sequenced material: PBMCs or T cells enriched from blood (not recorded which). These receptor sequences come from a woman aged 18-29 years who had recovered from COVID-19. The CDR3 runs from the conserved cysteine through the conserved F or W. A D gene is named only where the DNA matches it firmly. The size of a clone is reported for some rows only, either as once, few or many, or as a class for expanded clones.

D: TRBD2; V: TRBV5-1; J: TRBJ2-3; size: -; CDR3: CASSLEPLRRGSKDTQYF; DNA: TGCGCCAGCAGCCTCGAACCTCTCCGGCGGGGGTCGAAAGATACGCAGTATTTT
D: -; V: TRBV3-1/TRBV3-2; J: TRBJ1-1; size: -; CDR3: CASSRQTVNTEAFF; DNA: TGTGCCAGCAGCCGTCAGACAGTGAACACTGAAGCTTTCTTT
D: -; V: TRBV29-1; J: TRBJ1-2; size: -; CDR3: CSVDPGFLF; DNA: TGCAGCGTTGACCCCGGGTTCCTCTTC
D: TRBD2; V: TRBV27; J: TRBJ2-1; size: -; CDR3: CASGIGGDSYNEQFF; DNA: TGTGCCAGCGGTATTGGGGGGGATTCCTACAATGAGCAGTTCTTC
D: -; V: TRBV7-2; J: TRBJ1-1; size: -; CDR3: CASSFLDTEAFF; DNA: TGTGCCAGCAGCTTCCTTGACACTGAAGCTTTCTTT
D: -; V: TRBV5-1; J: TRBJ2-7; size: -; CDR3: CASSPDSSYEQYF; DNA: TGCGCCAGCAGCCCCGACAGCTCCTACGAGCAGTACTTC
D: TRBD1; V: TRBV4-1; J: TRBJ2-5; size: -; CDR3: CASSQDQTGMGIKTQYF; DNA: TGCGCCAGCAGCCAAGACCAGACAGGGATGGGCATAAAGACCCAGTACTTC
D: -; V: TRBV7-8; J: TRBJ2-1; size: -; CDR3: CASSRSTVDEQFF; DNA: TGTGCCAGCAGTCGGAGCACCGTGGATGAGCAGTTCTTC
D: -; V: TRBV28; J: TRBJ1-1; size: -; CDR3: CASSLRLNRAFF; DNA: TGTGCCAGCAGTTTAAGGCTAAACAGGGCTTTCTTT
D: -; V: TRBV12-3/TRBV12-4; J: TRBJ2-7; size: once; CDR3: CASATDASYEQYF; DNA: TGTGCCAGCGCGACAGACGCATCCTACGAGCAGTACTTC
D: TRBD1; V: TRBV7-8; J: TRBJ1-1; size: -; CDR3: CASSLGGTGWGTEAFF; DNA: TGTGCCAGCAGCTTGGGAGGGACAGGTTGGGGCACTGAAGCTTTCTTT
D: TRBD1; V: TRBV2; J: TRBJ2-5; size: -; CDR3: CASSGEISRGETQYF; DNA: TGTGCCAGCAGTGGAGAGATCTCCAGGGGGGAGACCCAGTACTTC
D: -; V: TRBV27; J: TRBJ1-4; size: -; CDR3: CASKWGGTNEKLFF; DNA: TGTGCCAGCAAATGGGGCGGTACGAATGAAAAACTGTTTTTT
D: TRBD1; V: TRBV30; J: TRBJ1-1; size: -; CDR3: CAWSRQGGTEAFF; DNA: TGTGCCTGGAGTCGACAGGGGGGGACTGAAGCTTTCTTT
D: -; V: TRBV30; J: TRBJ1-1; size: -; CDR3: CAWTEQLNTEAFF; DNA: TGTGCCTGGACTGAACAATTGAACACTGAAGCTTTCTTT
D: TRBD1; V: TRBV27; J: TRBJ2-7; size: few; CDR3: CASSLRTGVFEQYF; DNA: TGTGCCAGCAGTTTGAGGACAGGGGTATTCGAGCAGTACTTC
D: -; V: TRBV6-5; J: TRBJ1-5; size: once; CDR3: CASSWEAGQPQHF; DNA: TGTGCCAGCAGCTGGGAAGCGGGACAGCCCCAGCATTTT
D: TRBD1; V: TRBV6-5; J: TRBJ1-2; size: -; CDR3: CASSSGTGPHYGYTF; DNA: TGTGCCAGCAGTTCCGGGACAGGGCCCCACTATGGCTACACCTTC
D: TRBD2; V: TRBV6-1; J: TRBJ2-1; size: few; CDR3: CASSEAGLAGGGYNEQFF; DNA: TGTGCCAGCAGTGAAGCCGGACTAGCGGGAGGGGGTTACAATGAGCAGTTCTTC
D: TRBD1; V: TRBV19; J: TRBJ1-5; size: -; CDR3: CASSIEGTGAGSNQPQHF; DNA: TGTGCCAGTAGTATAGAAGGGACAGGGGCCGGAAGCAATCAGCCCCAGCATTTT
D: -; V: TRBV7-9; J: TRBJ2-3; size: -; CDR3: CASSSEGDTQYF; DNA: TGTGCCAGCTCCTCGGAGGGAGATACGCAGTATTTT
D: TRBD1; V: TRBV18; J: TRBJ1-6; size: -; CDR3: CASSIAGLGQGGSPLHF; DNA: TGTGCCAGCTCAATCGCTGGCCTGGGACAGGGGGGTTCACCCCTCCACTTT
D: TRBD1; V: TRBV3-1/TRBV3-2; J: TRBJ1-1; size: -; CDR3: CASSRQGPWGAFF; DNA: TGTGCCAGCAGCCGACAGGGGCCCTGGGGAGCTTTCTTT
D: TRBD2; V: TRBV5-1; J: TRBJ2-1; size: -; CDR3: CASSLYAGGRGDEQFF; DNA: TGCGCCAGCAGCTTGTACGCGGGCGGGAGAGGTGATGAGCAGTTCTTC
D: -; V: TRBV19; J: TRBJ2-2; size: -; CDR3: CASSMSRERTGELFF; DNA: TGTGCCAGTAGTATGTCCAGGGAAAGGACGGGGGAGCTGTTTTTT
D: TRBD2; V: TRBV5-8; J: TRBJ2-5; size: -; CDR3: CASTLRGVETQYF; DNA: TGTGCCAGCACCCTTCGGGGGGTAGAGACCCAGTACTTC
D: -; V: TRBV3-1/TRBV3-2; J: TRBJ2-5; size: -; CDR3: CASGQRQETQYF; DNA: TGTGCCAGCGGACAGAGGCAAGAGACCCAGTACTTC
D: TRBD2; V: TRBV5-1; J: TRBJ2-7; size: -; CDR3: CASSFWTSGRYEQYF; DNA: TGCGCCAGCAGCTTCTGGACTAGCGGGAGGTACGAGCAGTACTTC
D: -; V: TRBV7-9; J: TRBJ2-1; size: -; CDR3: CASSQLRDWGDEQFF; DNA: TGTGCCAGCAGCCAACTCCGGGACTGGGGGGATGAGCAGTTCTTC
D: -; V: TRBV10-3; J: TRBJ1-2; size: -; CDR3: CAISGTGNYGYTF; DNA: TGTGCCATCAGCGGAACAGGGAACTATGGCTACACCTTC
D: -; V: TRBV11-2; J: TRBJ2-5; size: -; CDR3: CASSFFLGPKETQYF; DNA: TGTGCCAGCAGCTTTTTCTTGGGGCCAAAAGAGACCCAGTACTTC
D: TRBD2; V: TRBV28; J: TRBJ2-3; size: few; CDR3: CASSLTSGRELGTDTQYF; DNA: TGTGCCAGCAGCCTGACTAGCGGGAGGGAGTTGGGCACAGATACGCAGTATTTT
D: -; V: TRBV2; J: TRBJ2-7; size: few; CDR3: CASSERTGRGKYF; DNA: TGTGCCAGCAGTGAGAGAACAGGGAGGGGGAAGTACTTC
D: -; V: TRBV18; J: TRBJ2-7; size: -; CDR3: CASSPGAGPYEQYF; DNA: TGTGCCAGCTCACCGGGGGCAGGGCCATACGAGCAGTACTTC
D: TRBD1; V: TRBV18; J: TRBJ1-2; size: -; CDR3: CASSLTGTGDSYGYTF; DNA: TGTGCCAGCTCACTGACAGGGACAGGGGACTCCTATGGCTACACCTTC
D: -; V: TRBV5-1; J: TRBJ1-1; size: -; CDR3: CASSLQQGAEAFF; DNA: TGCGCCAGCAGCTTGCAGCAGGGCGCTGAAGCTTTCTTT
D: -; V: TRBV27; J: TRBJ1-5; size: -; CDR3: CASSLPRGNQPQHF; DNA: TGTGCCAGCAGTTTACCGCGGGGGAATCAGCCCCAGCATTTT
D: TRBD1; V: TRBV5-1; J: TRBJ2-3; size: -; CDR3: CASKIGGPSTDTQYF; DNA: TGCGCCAGCAAAATAGGGGGCCCCTCCACAGATACGCAGTATTTT
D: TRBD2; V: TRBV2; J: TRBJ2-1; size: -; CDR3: CASSENGGARNEQFF; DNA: TGTGCCAGCAGTGAGAACGGGGGGGCAAGGAATGAGCAGTTCTTC
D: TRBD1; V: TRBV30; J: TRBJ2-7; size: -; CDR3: CAWSTPGQGYEQYF; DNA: TGTGCCTGGAGTACCCCGGGACAGGGCTACGAGCAGTACTTC
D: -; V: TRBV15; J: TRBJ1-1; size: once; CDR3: CATSRDFGGAFF; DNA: TGTGCCACCAGCAGAGATTTCGGCGGAGCTTTCTTT